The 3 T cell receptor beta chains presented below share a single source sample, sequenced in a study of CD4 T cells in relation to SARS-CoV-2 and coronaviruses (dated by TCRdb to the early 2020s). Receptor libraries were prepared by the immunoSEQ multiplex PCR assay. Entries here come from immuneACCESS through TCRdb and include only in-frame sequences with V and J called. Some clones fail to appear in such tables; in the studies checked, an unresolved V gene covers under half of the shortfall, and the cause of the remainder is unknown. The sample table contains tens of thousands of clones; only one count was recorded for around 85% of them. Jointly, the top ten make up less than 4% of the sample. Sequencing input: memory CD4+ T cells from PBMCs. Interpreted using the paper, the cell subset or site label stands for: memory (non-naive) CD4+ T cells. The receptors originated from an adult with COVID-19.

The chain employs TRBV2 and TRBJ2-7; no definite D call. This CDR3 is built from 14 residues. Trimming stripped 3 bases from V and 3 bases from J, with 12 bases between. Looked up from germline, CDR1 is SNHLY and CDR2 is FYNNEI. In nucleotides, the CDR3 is TGTGCCAGCAGTGATCCGGGTGCCAGCTACGAGCAGTACTTC. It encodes CASSDPGASYEQYF. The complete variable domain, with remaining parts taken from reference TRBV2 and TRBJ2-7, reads EPEVTQTPSHQVTQMGQEVILRCVPISNHLYFYWYRQILGQKVEFLVSFYNNEISEKSEIFDDQFSVERPDGSNFTLKIRSTKLEDSAMYFCASSDPGASYEQYFGPGTRLTVT.

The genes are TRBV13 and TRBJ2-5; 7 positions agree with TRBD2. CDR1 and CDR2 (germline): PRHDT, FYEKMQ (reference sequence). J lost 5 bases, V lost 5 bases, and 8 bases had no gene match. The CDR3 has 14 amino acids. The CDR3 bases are TGTGCCAGCAGCGCCAGGACTAGATCCGAGACCCAGTACTTC. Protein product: CASSARTRSETQYF.

The CDR3 DNA sequence: TGTGCCTGGAGCACAGGGACTCCCTACGAGCAGTACTTC. It is translated as CAWSTGTPYEQYF. This chain uses TRBV30 with TRBJ2-7; D assignment may be TRBD1 or TRBD2 (6 bases each). Between the trimmed V and J ends, which lost 3 bases and 2 bases, there was a span of 11 bases. Germline values: CDR1 GTSNPN, CDR2 SVGIG (reference sequence). The length of the CDR3 is 13 residues.